The 3 T cell receptor beta chains below come from one sample, sequenced in a study of blood T cells in healthy people across ages. A second PCR, run for about 7 to 11 cycles, used a sample-barcoded 5' primer plus a J-beta primer mix. TCRdb called the 5' RACE reads again in MiXCR, with one record for every CDR3 protein. The profile shows 1.5 million to 1.9 million distinct CDR3 sequences, approximately 43% of them singletons. Sequencing used blood. These TCRs come from a woman aged 18-35 years in good health.

This clonotype was counted a few times. This chain connects TRBV4-1 to TRBJ1-1; D perhaps matches TRBD1 (5 bases). CDR3 size: 15 residues. V shed 0 bases and J shed 3 bases, with 11 bases lying between them. Germline-derived CDR1 and CDR2 are MGHRA and YSYEKL. CDR3 nucleotide sequence: TGCGCCAGCAGCCAAGATATCAGGGTTGACACTGAAGCTTTCTTT. Translation gives CASSQDIRVDTEAFF.

The J gene is TRBJ2-1, the V gene TRBV6-2 or TRBV6-3; 8 positions match TRBD1. From germline, CDR1 is MNHEY and CDR2 SVGEGT. CDR3 length equals 16 residues. V dropped 6 bases and J dropped 4; count of bases not matched to a gene: 11. The chain's CDR3 is CASSPFDRGLYNEQFF. CDR3 nucleotide sequence: TGTGCCAGCAGCCCCTTTGACAGGGGCCTTTACAATGAGCAGTTCTTC.

This rearrangement joins TRBV7-2 to TRBJ2-3; a possible D gene is TRBD2 (6 bases). CDR3 size: 15 residues. CDR1 is SGHTA, CDR2 FQGNSA, per germline. V shed 4 bases and J shed 1 base, with 12 bases lying between them. The CDR3 DNA is TGTGCCAGCAGCTACGGGACTGCACGCACAGATACGCAGTATTTT. Its translation: CASSYGTARTDTQYF.